This TCR beta chain stems from a study of blood T cell repertoires in COVID-19. Study summary: Samples representing acute and convalescent COVID-19 were sourced from the United States, Italy and Spain. T cells, B-cell-depleted T cells, or PBMCs supplied cDNA or gDNA.

Clones were read by immunoSEQ multiplex PCR, and TCRdb kept only the in-frame ones, dropping some. Seen here are about 120,000 clones, 65% to 90% observed once, and the top ten hold 11%. The CDR3 covers 15 residues. Germline V gene sequence: CDR1 DFQATT, CDR2 SNEGSKA (reference sequence). Trimming took off 6 bases at V and 5 bases at J, with 22 bases between the two ends. The V call is TRBV20-1, the J call TRBJ1-1; D is possibly TRBD1 (6 bases). Material for sequencing was peripheral blood. This clonotype was sampled from a man aged 80 or over with acute or convalescent COVID-19. The CDR3: CSASPQGLMETEAFF. The CDR3 DNA sequence: TGCAGTGCGAGTCCACAGGGCCTGATGGAGACTGAAGCTTTCTTT.